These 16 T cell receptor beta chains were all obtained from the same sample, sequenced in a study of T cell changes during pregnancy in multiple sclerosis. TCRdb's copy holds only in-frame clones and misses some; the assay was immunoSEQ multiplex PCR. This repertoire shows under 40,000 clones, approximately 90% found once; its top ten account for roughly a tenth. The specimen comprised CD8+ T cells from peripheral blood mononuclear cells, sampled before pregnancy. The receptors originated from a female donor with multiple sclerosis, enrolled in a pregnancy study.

CDR3 nucleotides: TGTGCCAGCAGCCTCGTTGGGGGGGCGTACCAAGAGACCCAGTACTTC. It encodes CASSLVGGAYQETQYF. The chain has TRBV7-9 and TRBJ2-5; D is perhaps TRBD2 (7 bases). CDR1 SEHNR and CDR2 FQNEAQ come from the germline V gene (reference sequence). This CDR3 has 16 amino acids. Trimming removed 5 bases from V and 0 bases from J, with 16 bases in between.

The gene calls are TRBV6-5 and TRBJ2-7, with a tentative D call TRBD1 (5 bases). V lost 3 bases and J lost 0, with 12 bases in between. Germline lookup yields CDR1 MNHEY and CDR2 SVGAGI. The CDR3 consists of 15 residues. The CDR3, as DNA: TGTGCCAGCAGTTATGGGGCAGGCGTCTCCTACGAGCAGTACTTC. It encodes CASSYGAGVSYEQYF.

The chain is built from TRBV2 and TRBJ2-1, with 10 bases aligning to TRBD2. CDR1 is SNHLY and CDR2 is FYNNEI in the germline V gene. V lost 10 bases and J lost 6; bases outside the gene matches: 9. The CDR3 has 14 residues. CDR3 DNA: TGTGCCACCGGTCTAGCGGGAGAGATCAATGAGCAGTTCTTC. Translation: CATGLAGEINEQFF.

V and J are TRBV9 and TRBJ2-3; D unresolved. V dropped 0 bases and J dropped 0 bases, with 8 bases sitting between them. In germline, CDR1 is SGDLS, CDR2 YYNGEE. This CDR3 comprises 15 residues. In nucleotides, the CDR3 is TGTGCCAGCAGCGTAGCTCAGACTAGCACAGATACGCAGTATTTT. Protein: CASSVAQTSTDTQYF.

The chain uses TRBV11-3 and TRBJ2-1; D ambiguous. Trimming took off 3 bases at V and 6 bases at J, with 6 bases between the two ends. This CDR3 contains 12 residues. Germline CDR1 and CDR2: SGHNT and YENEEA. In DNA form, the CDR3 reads TGTGCCAGCAGCTTCACACCCAATGAGCAGTTCTTC. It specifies CASSFTPNEQFF.

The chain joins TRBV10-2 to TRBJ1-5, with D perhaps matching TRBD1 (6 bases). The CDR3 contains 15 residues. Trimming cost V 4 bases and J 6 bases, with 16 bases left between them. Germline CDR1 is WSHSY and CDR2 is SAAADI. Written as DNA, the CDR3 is TGCGCCAGCAGTGCCACAGGGTTCGCAACTCAGCCCCAGCATTTT. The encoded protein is CASSATGFATQPQHF.

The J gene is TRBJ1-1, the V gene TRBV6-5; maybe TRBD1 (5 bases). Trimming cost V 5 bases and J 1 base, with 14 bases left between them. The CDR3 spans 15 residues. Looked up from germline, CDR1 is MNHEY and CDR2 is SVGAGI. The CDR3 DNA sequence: TGTGCCAGCAGTCCTCCGGGGGAGGAGAACACTGAAGCTTTCTTT. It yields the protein CASSPPGEENTEAFF.

The chain's CDR3 is CASSPTGAHEQYF. CDR3 bases: TGCGCCAGCAGCCCGACAGGGGCCCACGAGCAGTACTTC. The chain carries TRBV5-1 and TRBJ2-7; 8 positions agree with TRBD1. The J segment lost 5 bases and the V segment lost 4 bases, leaving 5 bases of the junction unmatched. Germline CDR1 reads SGHRS; CDR2 reads YFSETQ. The CDR3 length is 13 residues.

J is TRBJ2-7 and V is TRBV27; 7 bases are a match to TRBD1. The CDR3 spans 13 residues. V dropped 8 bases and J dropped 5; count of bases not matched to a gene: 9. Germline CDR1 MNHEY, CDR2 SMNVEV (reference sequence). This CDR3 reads CASAQGTLNEQYF. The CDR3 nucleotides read TGTGCCAGCGCACAGGGGACCCTCAACGAGCAGTACTTC.

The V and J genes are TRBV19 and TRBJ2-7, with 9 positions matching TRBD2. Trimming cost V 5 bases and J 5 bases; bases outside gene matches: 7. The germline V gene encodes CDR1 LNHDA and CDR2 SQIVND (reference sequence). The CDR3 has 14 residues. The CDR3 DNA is TGTGCCAGTAGTGTCGGGACTAGCCGGCACGAGCAGTACTTC. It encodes CASSVGTSRHEQYF.

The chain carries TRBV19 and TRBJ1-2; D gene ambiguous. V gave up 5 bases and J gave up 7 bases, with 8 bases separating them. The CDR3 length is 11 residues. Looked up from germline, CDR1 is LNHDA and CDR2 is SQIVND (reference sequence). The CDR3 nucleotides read TGTGCCAGTAGTGAGGCGGGTGGCTACACCTTC. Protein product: CASSEAGGYTF.

CDR3 DNA sequence: TGTGCCAGTAGTAACAATAAACCCTACGAGCAGTACTTC. Encoded protein: CASSNNKPYEQYF. This chain connects TRBV19 to TRBJ2-7; D is undetermined. The CDR3 has 13 residues. The V end lost 4 bases, the J end lost 2 bases, and 9 bases lay between the germline ends. Germline assignment: CDR1 LNHDA and CDR2 SQIVND (reference sequence).

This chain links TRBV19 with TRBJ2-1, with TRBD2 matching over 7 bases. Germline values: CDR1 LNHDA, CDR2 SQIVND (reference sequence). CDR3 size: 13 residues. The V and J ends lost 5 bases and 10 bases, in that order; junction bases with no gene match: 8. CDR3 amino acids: CASSLGLEREQFF. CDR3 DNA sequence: TGTGCCAGTAGTCTCGGACTAGAACGCGAGCAGTTCTTC.

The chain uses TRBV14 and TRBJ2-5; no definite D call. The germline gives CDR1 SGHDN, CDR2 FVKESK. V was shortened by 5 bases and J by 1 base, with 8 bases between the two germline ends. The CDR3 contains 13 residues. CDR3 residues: CASSKQLQETQYF. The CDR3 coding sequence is TGTGCCAGCAGCAAGCAACTCCAAGAGACCCAGTACTTC.

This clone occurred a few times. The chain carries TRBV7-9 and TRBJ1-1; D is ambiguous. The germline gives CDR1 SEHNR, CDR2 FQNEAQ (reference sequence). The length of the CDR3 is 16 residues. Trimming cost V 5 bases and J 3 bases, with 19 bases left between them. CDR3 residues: CASSPQTPPADTEAFF. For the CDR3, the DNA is TGTGCCAGCAGCCCCCAGACACCCCCAGCGGACACTGAAGCTTTCTTT.

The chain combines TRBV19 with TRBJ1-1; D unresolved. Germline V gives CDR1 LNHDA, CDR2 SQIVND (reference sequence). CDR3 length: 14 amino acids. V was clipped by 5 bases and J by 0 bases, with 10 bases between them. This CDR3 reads CASSVITLNTEAFF. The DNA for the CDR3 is TGTGCCAGTAGTGTTATTACTTTGAACACTGAAGCTTTCTTT.